This T cell receptor beta chain was captured in a study of cytomegalovirus exposure and HLA in healthy donors. Details on this clone: Its antigen is as yet unknown.

The PCR was carried out with 60 Vbeta primers and 13 Jbeta primers. Assay: immunoSEQ multiplex PCR; the TCRdb copy retains only in-frame clones and omits some. The sample consists of 140,000 to 150,000 clones, 60% to 85% of them appearing once. Notes on the study in general: Rare TCR sequences dominated, though some public TCRs recurred in many donors. For most TCR beta V segments, an earlier analysis put the productive rate at about 87% or about 30% of the time. It was reportedly the case that the classifier diagnosed cytomegalovirus status with high specificity and sensitivity.

CDR3 length: 16 residues. V was cut by 7 bases and J by 2 bases, with 18 bases left in between. The V gene's germline CDR1 is MNHNS and CDR2 SASEGT. Source material: PBMCs. The genes are TRBV6-1 and TRBJ1-5; TRBD1 is a possible D gene (6 bases). This sequence was found in a man aged 40-55 years in good health and CMV-seropositive. The CDR3: CASTDLQGSGNQPQHF. Here the CDR3 DNA reads TGTGCCAGCACTGATTTACAGGGTTCGGGCAATCAGCCCCAGCATTTT.